This T cell receptor (beta chain) was retrieved from a study of cytomegalovirus exposure and HLA in healthy donors. Overall study findings and caveats: A later analysis found that most CMV-associated TCR beta chains appeared HLA-restricted. The likely origin of a cluster of highly shared sequence variants was a sequencing artifact.

A note on this clone: What it binds is unknown.

Use of 60 Vbeta and 13 Jbeta primers characterized the PCR. Only in-frame clones appear in the TCRdb table, and some are missing; sequencing was by immunoSEQ multiplex PCR. The table lists about 190,000 clones, around nine tenths of them singletons, with about 1.7% in the top ten. This TCR came from a woman aged 18-30 years in good health and CMV-seronegative. Specimen: PBMCs.

This CDR3 reads CASSITELGLAGGSSYEQYF. The DNA of the CDR3 is TGTGCCAGCAGCATCACCGAGTTGGGACTAGCGGGAGGGTCTAGCTACGAGCAGTACTTC. The rearrangement links TRBV5-4 to TRBJ2-7, with TRBD2 matching 16 bases. This CDR3 is built from 20 residues. CDR1 is SGHNT, CDR2 YYREEE, per germline (reference sequence). V dropped 4 bases and J dropped 3; count of bases not matched to a gene: 16.